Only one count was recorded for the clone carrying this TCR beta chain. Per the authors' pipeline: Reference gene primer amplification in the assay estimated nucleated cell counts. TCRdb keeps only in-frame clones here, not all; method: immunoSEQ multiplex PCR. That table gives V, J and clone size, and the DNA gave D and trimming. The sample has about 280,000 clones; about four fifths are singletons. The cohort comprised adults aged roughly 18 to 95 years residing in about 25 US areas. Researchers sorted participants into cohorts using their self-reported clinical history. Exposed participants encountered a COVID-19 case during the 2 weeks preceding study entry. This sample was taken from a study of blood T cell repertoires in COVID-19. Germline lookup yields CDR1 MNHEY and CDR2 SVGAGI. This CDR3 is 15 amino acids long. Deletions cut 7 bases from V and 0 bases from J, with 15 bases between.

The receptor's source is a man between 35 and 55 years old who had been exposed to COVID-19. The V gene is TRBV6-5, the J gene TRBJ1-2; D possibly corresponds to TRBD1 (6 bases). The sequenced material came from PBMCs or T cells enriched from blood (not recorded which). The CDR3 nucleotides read TGTGCCAGCACCTCCCCGGACAGAGCTAACTATGGCTACACCTTC. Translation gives CASTSPDRANYGYTF.